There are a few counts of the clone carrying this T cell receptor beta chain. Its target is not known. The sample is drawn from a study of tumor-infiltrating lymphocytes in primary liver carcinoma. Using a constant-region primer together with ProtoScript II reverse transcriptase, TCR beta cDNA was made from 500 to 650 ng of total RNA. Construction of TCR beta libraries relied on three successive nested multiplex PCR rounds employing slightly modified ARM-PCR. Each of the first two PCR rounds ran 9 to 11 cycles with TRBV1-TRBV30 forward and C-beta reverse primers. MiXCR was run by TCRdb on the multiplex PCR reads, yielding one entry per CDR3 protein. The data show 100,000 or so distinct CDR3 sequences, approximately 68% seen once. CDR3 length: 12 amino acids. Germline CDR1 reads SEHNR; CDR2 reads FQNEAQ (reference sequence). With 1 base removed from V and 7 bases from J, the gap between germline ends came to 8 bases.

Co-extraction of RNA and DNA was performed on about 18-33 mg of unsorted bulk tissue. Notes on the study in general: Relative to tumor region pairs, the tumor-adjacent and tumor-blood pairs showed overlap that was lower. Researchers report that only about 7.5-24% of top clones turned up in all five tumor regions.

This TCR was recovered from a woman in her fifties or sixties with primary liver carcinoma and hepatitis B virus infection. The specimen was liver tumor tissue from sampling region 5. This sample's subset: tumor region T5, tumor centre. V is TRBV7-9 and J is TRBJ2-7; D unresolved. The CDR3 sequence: CASSLGGSEQYF. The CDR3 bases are TGTGCCAGCAGCTTAGGGGGAAGTGAGCAGTACTTC.